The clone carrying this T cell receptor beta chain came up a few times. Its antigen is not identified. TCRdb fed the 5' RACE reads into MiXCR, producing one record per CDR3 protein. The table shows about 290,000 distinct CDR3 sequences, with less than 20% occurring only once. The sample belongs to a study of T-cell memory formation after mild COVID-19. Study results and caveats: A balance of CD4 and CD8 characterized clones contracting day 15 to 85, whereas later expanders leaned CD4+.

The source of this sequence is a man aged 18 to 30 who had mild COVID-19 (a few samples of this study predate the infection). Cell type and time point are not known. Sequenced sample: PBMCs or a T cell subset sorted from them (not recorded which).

DNA for the CDR3: TGTGCCAGCAGCCTCGACGGCAGCCGTGCGGCTTTCTTT. Translated: CASSLDGSRAAFF. The genes are TRBV6-5 and TRBJ1-1; D gene unclear. CDR3 size: 13 residues. V lost 6 bases and J 11 bases, leaving 19 bases between the germline ends. Germline-derived CDR1 and CDR2 are MNHEY and SVGAGI.